This passage covers 21 T cell receptor beta chains from one sample sequenced in a study of OX40 agonist ivuxolimab in advanced cancers. This table comes from immunoSEQ multiplex PCR, and its TCRdb copy is limited to in-frame clones, with some not included. The sample yields over 60,000 clones, about 90% seen once. Material: CD4+ or CD8+ T cells sorted from blood, obtained in a trial of the OX40 agonist ivuxolimab. These receptors all stem from an adult with an advanced solid tumor such as melanoma, head and neck, liver or kidney cancer.

The chain employs TRBV11-2 and TRBJ2-3; TRBD2 matches 8 bases. In germline, CDR1 is SGHAT, CDR2 FQNNGV. V lost 8 bases and J lost 2; bases outside the gene matches: 6. The CDR3 covers 14 residues. DNA of the CDR3: TGTGCCAGCGGTAGCGGGGCGAACACAGATACGCAGTATTTT. It yields the protein CASGSGANTDTQYF.

CDR3 loop: CASSLVYSATGTDTQYF. The CDR3 nucleotides read TGTGCCAGCAGCTTAGTGTACTCCGCTACGGGCACAGATACGCAGTATTTT. V and J are TRBV7-9 and TRBJ2-3; D unclear. V was cut by 1 base and J by 1 base, with 15 bases left in between. The length of the CDR3 is 17 residues. CDR1 is SEHNR and CDR2 is FQNEAQ in the germline V gene (reference sequence).

The chain uses TRBV15 and TRBJ1-2; TRBD1 is a possible D gene (5 bases). From germline, CDR1 is LNHNV and CDR2 YYDKDF (reference sequence). CDR3 length: 13 amino acids. The V and J ends lost 4 bases and 3 bases respectively, with 9 bases between them. In DNA, the CDR3 is TGTGCCACCAGCAAAGGGACCGACTATGGCTACACCTTC. Translating it yields CATSKGTDYGYTF. Looking up the rest from reference TRBV15 and TRBJ1-2 gives the full variable domain: DAMVIQNPRYQVTQFGKPVTLSCSQTLNHNVMYWYQQKSSQAPKLLFHYYDKDFNNEADTPDNFQSRRPNTSFCFLDIRSPGLGDTAMYLCATSKGTDYGYTFGSGTRLTVV.

This chain joins TRBV20-1 and TRBJ1-1; the D is unclear. The ends were cut back, 2 bases at V and 2 bases at J, with 3 bases in the middle. The CDR3 is made up of 11 amino acids. In germline, CDR1 is DFQATT, CDR2 SNEGSKA (reference sequence). The CDR3 DNA reads TGCAGTGCTAGAAGAAACACTGAAGCTTTCTTT. This sequence encodes CSARRNTEAFF.

The rearrangement uses TRBV30 and TRBJ2-7, with TRBD2 matching 11 bases. The CDR3 runs to 15 residues. CDR1 is GTSNPN, CDR2 SVGIG, per germline (reference sequence). The V segment lost 3 bases and the J segment 0 bases; nucleotides outside the gene matches: 4. The CDR3 coding sequence is TGTGCCTGGAGGGGAACTAGCGGGAGCTCCTACGAGCAGTACTTC. Protein product: CAWRGTSGSSYEQYF. Together with reference TRBV30 and TRBJ2-7, the CDR3 gives the full variable domain: SQTIHQWPATLVQPVGSPLSLECTVEGTSNPNLYWYRQAAGRGLQLLFYSVGIGQISSEVPQNLSASRPQDRQFILSSKKLLLSDSGFYLCAWRGTSGSSYEQYFGPGTRLTVT.

The genes are TRBV9 and TRBJ1-2; 7 nucleotides match TRBD1. Germline CDR1 is SGDLS and CDR2 is YYNGEE. This CDR3 spans 15 amino acids. V was clipped by 4 bases and J by 8 bases; unmatched bases: 14. For the CDR3, the DNA is TGTGCCAGCAGCCCAGGACAGGCGAATTTTTGGGGCTACACCTTC. Protein sequence: CASSPGQANFWGYTF.

The V call is TRBV15, the J call TRBJ1-4; 9 bases are shared with TRBD1. After removal of 4 bases from V and 7 bases from J, the junction contained 7 bases not matched to a gene. This CDR3 contains 15 residues. CDR1 LNHNV and CDR2 YYDKDF come from the germline V gene (reference sequence). The CDR3 reads CATSIRTGAGEKLFF. The CDR3 coding sequence is TGTGCCACCAGCATCCGGACAGGGGCTGGTGAAAAACTGTTTTTT.

The V gene is TRBV5-6, the J gene TRBJ2-7; D is unclear. The CDR3 is 17 residues long. The germline V gene encodes CDR1 SGHDT and CDR2 YYEEEE. V dropped 5 bases and J dropped 7 bases, with 28 bases sitting between them. The CDR3 reads CASSRSPATWRPMEQYF. The DNA for the CDR3 is TGTGCCAGCAGTCGTTCACCAGCGACATGGCGCCCGATGGAGCAGTACTTC.

The chain carries TRBV29-1 and TRBJ2-7, with D maybe TRBD1 (6 bases). This CDR3 is 13 amino acids long. Germline V lookup: CDR1 SQVTM, CDR2 ANQGSEA. The V end lost 6 bases, the J end lost 6 bases, and 18 bases lay between the germline ends. CDR3 loop: CSVLPYGGGEQYF. CDR3 coding DNA: TGCAGCGTCCTCCCATATGGGGGCGGCGAGCAGTACTTC.

This chain uses TRBV6-5 with TRBJ2-2, with TRBD1 matching over 11 bases. Germline V gene sequence: CDR1 MNHEY, CDR2 SVGAGI. The CDR3 runs to 15 residues. Trimming cost V 4 bases and J 4 bases; bases outside gene matches: 2. The CDR3: CASSWTGGITGELFF. The CDR3 DNA sequence: TGTGCCAGCAGTTGGACAGGGGGCATCACCGGGGAGCTGTTTTTT.

V and J are TRBV29-1 and TRBJ2-7; D gene unclear. Germline lookup yields CDR1 SQVTM and CDR2 ANQGSEA. Trimming removed 4 bases at V and 0 bases at J, with 7 bases between. The CDR3 spans 12 residues. CDR3 nucleotides: TGCAGCGTTGTGGTTTTCTCCTACGAGCAGTACTTC. The encoded protein is CSVVVFSYEQYF.

The gene calls are TRBV4-2 and TRBJ1-4; D unresolved. The CDR3 has 17 residues. The germline V gene encodes CDR1 LGHNA and CDR2 YNFKEQ. The ends were cut back, 1 base at V and 7 bases at J, with 19 bases in the middle. The CDR3 coding sequence is TGTGCCAGCAGCCAAGGATCGATAGGGCAGCTGTCTGAAAAACTGTTTTTT. This gives the protein CASSQGSIGQLSEKLFF.

The J gene is TRBJ2-1, the V gene TRBV5-1; a weak D match, TRBD2 (6 bases). This CDR3 has 21 residues. The ends were cut back, 2 bases at V and 1 base at J, with 28 bases in the middle. Germline assignment: CDR1 SGHRS and CDR2 YFSETQ. The CDR3 nucleotides are TGCGCCAGCAGCTTACCCGAGCCCACTAGCTGGAATCGGAGGTCCTACAATGAGCAGTTCTTC. Translating it yields CASSLPEPTSWNRRSYNEQFF.

This clone was seen just once. J is TRBJ2-5 and V is TRBV2; TRBD1 might be the D (6 bases). The CDR3 runs to 15 residues. Germline V gene data show CDR1 as SNHLY and CDR2 as FYNNEI. Trimming left V 3 bases short and J 0 bases short, with 11 bases between. The CDR3 DNA is TGTGCCAGCAGTGAGTCCCGGACAGACCAAGAGACCCAGTACTTC. It is translated as CASSESRTDQETQYF.

The CDR3 is CASSFGLIYEQYF. DNA of the CDR3: TGCGCCAGCAGCTTTGGACTGATCTACGAGCAGTACTTC. V and J are TRBV5-1 and TRBJ2-7, with a possible D match to TRBD2 (5 bases). The V gene lost 2 bases and the J gene lost 3 bases, with 9 bases spanning the gap. The CDR3 covers 13 residues. The germline CDR1 and CDR2 sequences are SGHRS and YFSETQ.

V gene TRBV7-9 combines with J gene TRBJ1-1, with D unclear. Germline CDR1 and CDR2: SEHNR and FQNEAQ (reference sequence). V was shortened by 2 bases and J by 0 bases, with 4 bases between the two germline ends. CDR3 length equals 13 residues. CDR3 sequence (DNA): TGTGCCAGCAGCTTACAAGTGAACACTGAAGCTTTCTTT. It encodes CASSLQVNTEAFF.

This rearrangement joins TRBV5-1 to TRBJ2-7, with D tentatively TRBD2 (5 bases). Trimming pared 0 bases from V and 4 bases from J, leaving 8 bases between. CDR1 and CDR2 from the germline V gene are SGHRS and YFSETQ. The CDR3 loop spans 13 amino acids. The CDR3, as DNA: TGCGCCAGCAGCTTGGGGACGGGGTACGAGCAGTACTTC. Translation gives CASSLGTGYEQYF.

This chain uses TRBV6-5 with TRBJ2-3; 10 nucleotides align to TRBD2. The CDR3 loop spans 14 amino acids. Trimming took 6 bases from V and 3 from J; bases not matched to a gene: 3. CDR1 is MNHEY, CDR2 SVGAGI, per germline. DNA of the CDR3: TGTGCCAGCAGGACGGGACTAGCGACAGATACGCAGTATTTT. Its protein is CASRTGLATDTQYF.

The rearrangement joins TRBV4-1 to TRBJ2-7, with 8 positions matching TRBD1. The V and J ends lost 1 base and 0 bases, in that order; junction bases with no gene match: 8. Germline V lookup: CDR1 MGHRA, CDR2 YSYEKL. The CDR3 contains 17 residues. The CDR3 region is CASSQVFRDRSSYEQYF. The CDR3 DNA reads TGCGCCAGCAGCCAAGTCTTCAGGGACAGGAGCTCCTACGAGCAGTACTTC.

The gene calls are TRBV7-9 and TRBJ1-1; 7 nucleotides align to TRBD1. J was trimmed by 4 bases and V by 2 bases; bases with no gene match: 4. This CDR3 comprises 14 residues. CDR1 and CDR2 from the germline V gene are SEHNR and FQNEAQ (reference sequence). CDR3: CASSLLRQGTEAFF. The CDR3 nucleotides are TGTGCCAGCAGCTTACTTAGACAGGGCACTGAAGCTTTCTTT.

The CDR3 coding sequence is TGCGCCAGCAGCCCAATCGAGGGGAAGGGAGAAAAACTGTTTTTT. This translates into CASSPIEGKGEKLFF. The V gene is TRBV4-1, the J gene TRBJ1-4; TRBD1 is a possible D gene (5 bases). The CDR3 totals 15 residues. V dropped 4 bases and J dropped 8 bases, with 17 bases sitting between them. The germline V gene encodes CDR1 MGHRA and CDR2 YSYEKL.